This T cell receptor beta chain derives from a study of blood T cell repertoires in COVID-19. Study summary: Sample material is recorded as cDNA or gDNA derived from T cells, B-cell-depleted T cells, or PBMCs.

Sequencing was performed with immunoSEQ multiplex PCR; in TCRdb, only in-frame clones are kept and a portion is missing. Of some 99,000 clones listed, roughly 85% are singletons. Germline loops: CDR1 MNHEY, CDR2 SMNVEV (reference sequence). The CDR3 has 14 amino acids. The V gene end was trimmed by 6 bases and the J gene end by 3 bases; junction bases not matched to a gene: 4. The rearrangement links TRBV27 to TRBJ2-2; 7 bases agree with TRBD1. The clonotype originates from a woman aged 60-70 years with acute or convalescent COVID-19. The sequencing input was peripheral blood. CDR3 coding DNA: TGTGCCAGCAGACAGGGGACGGACACCGGGGAGCTGTTTTTT. Residues: CASRQGTDTGELFF.